Listed below are T cell receptor beta chains from one sample, sequenced in a study of T cells in Graves' hyperthyroidism and ophthalmopathy. TCRdb recomputed calls from the multiplex PCR reads with MiXCR, one row per CDR3 protein. Among 300,000 to 400,000 distinct CDR3 sequences listed, approximately 15% were seen once. The sample taken for sequencing was blood. Receptors originate from a woman aged 25 to 39 with Graves' hyperthyroidism. CDR3s include the opening cysteine and the closing phenylalanine or tryptophan. D genes are given only for firm matches. Not all rows give a size; the values are once, few, many and, for expanded clones, a class.

j_gene: TRBJ1-2; abundance: many; d_gene: .; v_gene: TRBV30; CDR3nt: TGTGCCTGGACTAGGGGGATCTTGGAAGGCTACACCTTC; CDR3aa: CAWTRGILEGYTF
j_gene: TRBJ2-1; abundance: few; d_gene: .; v_gene: TRBV9; CDR3nt: TGTGCCAGCAGCGTATCAGAACCTACCCATGAGCAGTTCTTC; CDR3aa: CASSVSEPTHEQFF
j_gene: TRBJ2-5; abundance: .; d_gene: .; v_gene: TRBV28; CDR3nt: TGTGCCAGCAGTACTCCGGGGCGTTCCCAAGAGACCCAGTACTTC; CDR3aa: CASSTPGRSQETQYF
j_gene: TRBJ1-6; abundance: .; d_gene: .; v_gene: TRBV6-1; CDR3nt: TGTGCCAGCGGGGCAGCAAAAGGGTCACCCCTCCACTTT; CDR3aa: CASGAAKGSPLHF
j_gene: TRBJ2-1; abundance: many; d_gene: TRBD2; v_gene: TRBV28; CDR3nt: TGTGCCAGCAGCTCCCCCAGGTCGCGGGAGTTTAATGAGCAGTTCTTC; CDR3aa: CASSSPRSREFNEQFF
j_gene: TRBJ1-6; abundance: many; d_gene: .; v_gene: TRBV6-1; CDR3nt: TGTGCCAGCAGCGATCATAATTCACCCCTCCACTTT; CDR3aa: CASSDHNSPLHF
j_gene: TRBJ2-2; abundance: .; d_gene: .; v_gene: TRBV20-1; CDR3nt: TGCAGTGCTAGTGGGCGAATGCGGGCTAACACCGGGGAGCTGTTTTTT; CDR3aa: CSASGRMRANTGELFF
j_gene: TRBJ2-7; abundance: many; d_gene: TRBD2; v_gene: TRBV7-8; CDR3nt: TGTGCCAGCAGCCATCCTTCTAGCGGGACCTTCCACGAGCAGTACTTC; CDR3aa: CASSHPSSGTFHEQYF
j_gene: TRBJ2-5; abundance: many; d_gene: .; v_gene: TRBV30; CDR3nt: TGTGCCTGGAGTAGTAGCGGCCGGGAGACCCAGTACTTC; CDR3aa: CAWSSSGRETQYF
j_gene: TRBJ2-7; abundance: many; d_gene: TRBD1; v_gene: TRBV7-8; CDR3nt: TGTGCCAGCAGCCCCAGTCGACAGGGCTACGAGCAGTACTTC; CDR3aa: CASSPSRQGYEQYF
j_gene: TRBJ1-6; abundance: many; d_gene: .; v_gene: TRBV28; CDR3nt: TGTGCCAGCAGTTTACTGAAGGAGTGGGGTTCACCCCTCCACTTT; CDR3aa: CASSLLKEWGSPLHF
j_gene: TRBJ2-6; abundance: few; d_gene: .; v_gene: TRBV11-2; CDR3nt: TGTGCCAGCAGCCCGGCGGGCCTCTCTGGGGCCAACGTCCTGACTTTC; CDR3aa: CASSPAGLSGANVLTF
j_gene: TRBJ2-5; abundance: .; d_gene: TRBD2; v_gene: TRBV30; CDR3nt: TGTGCCTGGAGCCCTCGGGGACTAGCGGGGACGTACCAAGAGACCCAGTACTTC; CDR3aa: CAWSPRGLAGTYQETQYF
j_gene: TRBJ2-7; abundance: .; d_gene: .; v_gene: TRBV11-2; CDR3nt: TGTGCCAGCAGCCCCCTCGGCCGCTCCTACGAGCAGTACTTC; CDR3aa: CASSPLGRSYEQYF
j_gene: TRBJ1-5; abundance: .; d_gene: TRBD1; v_gene: TRBV11-2; CDR3nt: TGTGCCAGCAGCGTCGACAGGGGATCTCAGCCCCAGCATTTT; CDR3aa: CASSVDRGSQPQHF
j_gene: TRBJ1-1; abundance: .; d_gene: .; v_gene: TRBV4-1; CDR3nt: TGCGCCAGCAGTCAAGACTCGAGGCCGGGGGCCCACGCTTTCTTT; CDR3aa: CASSQDSRPGAHAFF
j_gene: TRBJ2-1; abundance: .; d_gene: TRBD1; v_gene: TRBV6-1; CDR3nt: TGTGCCAGCAATAAGCGAGGAACAGGGGACTACAATGAGCAGTTCTTC; CDR3aa: CASNKRGTGDYNEQFF
j_gene: TRBJ2-5; abundance: .; d_gene: .; v_gene: TRBV9; CDR3nt: TGTGCCAGCAGCGTCCGATGGGGCTCCCCACCTGAGACCCAGTACTTC; CDR3aa: CASSVRWGSPPETQYF
j_gene: TRBJ2-5; abundance: many; d_gene: .; v_gene: TRBV28; CDR3nt: TGTGCCAGCAGCAACCAACGTGGCAGACAAGAGACCCAGTACTTC; CDR3aa: CASSNQRGRQETQYF
j_gene: TRBJ2-2; abundance: .; d_gene: TRBD1; v_gene: TRBV7-3; CDR3nt: TGTGCCAGCAGCTTGGGGGCAGGGGGCCGGAACACCGGGGAGCTGTTTTTT; CDR3aa: CASSLGAGGRNTGELFF
j_gene: TRBJ1-2; abundance: many; d_gene: .; v_gene: TRBV7-2; CDR3nt: TGTGCCAGCAGCCCTGACTGGGGCGGGGGCTACACCTTC; CDR3aa: CASSPDWGGGYTF
j_gene: TRBJ1-5; abundance: many; d_gene: TRBD1; v_gene: TRBV20-1; CDR3nt: TGCAGTGCCCCGGACAGGGAAGGCAATCAGCCCCAGCATTTT; CDR3aa: CSAPDREGNQPQHF
j_gene: TRBJ2-7; abundance: many; d_gene: .; v_gene: TRBV10-3; CDR3nt: TGTGCCATCAGTGAGTCGGGCAGCTACTACGAGCAGTACTTC; CDR3aa: CAISESGSYYEQYF
j_gene: TRBJ1-1; abundance: many; d_gene: .; v_gene: TRBV6-1; CDR3nt: TGTGCCAGCATTCGACCGGGTATAAGAACTGAAGCTTTCTTT; CDR3aa: CASIRPGIRTEAFF
j_gene: TRBJ2-3; abundance: many; d_gene: TRBD1; v_gene: TRBV11-2; CDR3nt: TGTGCCAGCTTAAGGGACAGAAGTAAAGGAGATACGCAGTATTTT; CDR3aa: CASLRDRSKGDTQYF
j_gene: TRBJ1-5; abundance: few; d_gene: .; v_gene: TRBV30; CDR3nt: TGTGCCTGGAGTGTACAGAAGGAGGGGCAGCATTTT; CDR3aa: CAWSVQKEGQHF
j_gene: TRBJ1-2; abundance: .; d_gene: .; v_gene: TRBV30; CDR3nt: TGTGCCTGGAGTGAGAGGGTAGACTATGGCTACACCTTC; CDR3aa: CAWSERVDYGYTF
j_gene: TRBJ2-1; abundance: many; d_gene: TRBD1; v_gene: TRBV11-2; CDR3nt: TGTGCCAGCGGGACCGGGACAGGGGCGAAAAAATCCTACAATGAGCAGTTCTTC; CDR3aa: CASGTGTGAKKSYNEQFF
j_gene: TRBJ2-3; abundance: many; d_gene: TRBD2; v_gene: TRBV7-2; CDR3nt: TGTGCCAGCAGCTATAGCGGGGGGCTCACAGATACGCAGTATTTT; CDR3aa: CASSYSGGLTDTQYF
j_gene: TRBJ2-1; abundance: many; d_gene: TRBD1; v_gene: TRBV5-1; CDR3nt: TGCGCCAGCAGCTTGGGTGACAGGGGAGGTCACAATGAGCAGTTCTTC; CDR3aa: CASSLGDRGGHNEQFF
j_gene: TRBJ2-1; abundance: .; d_gene: .; v_gene: TRBV29-1; CDR3nt: TGCAGCGTTGCTCGGTCGGGAGAGGACGAGCAGTTCTTC; CDR3aa: CSVARSGEDEQFF
j_gene: TRBJ2-1; abundance: many; d_gene: TRBD2; v_gene: TRBV12-3/TRBV12-4; CDR3nt: TGTGCCAGCAGTTCTCTAGCGGTTGCAGGCAATGAGCAGTTCTTC; CDR3aa: CASSSLAVAGNEQFF
j_gene: TRBJ1-1; abundance: .; d_gene: .; v_gene: TRBV6-4; CDR3nt: TGTGCCACCCAGGAACATCGACCGAACACTGAAGCTTTCTTT; CDR3aa: CATQEHRPNTEAFF
j_gene: TRBJ2-7; abundance: many; d_gene: TRBD2; v_gene: TRBV30; CDR3nt: TGTGCCTGGAGTTCCCGGGCTAGCGGTTCCTACGAGCAGTACTTC; CDR3aa: CAWSSRASGSYEQYF
j_gene: TRBJ1-2; abundance: .; d_gene: .; v_gene: TRBV6-6; CDR3nt: TGTGCCAGCAGTTACGAGACCAACTATGGCTACACCTTC; CDR3aa: CASSYETNYGYTF
j_gene: TRBJ1-4; abundance: few; d_gene: TRBD1; v_gene: TRBV20-1; CDR3nt: TGCAGCGGGACAGATAATGAAAAACTGTTTTTT; CDR3aa: CSGTDNEKLFF
j_gene: TRBJ1-4; abundance: .; d_gene: .; v_gene: TRBV9; CDR3nt: TGTGCCAGCAGCGTACCCGGAGATCTCCCAGAAAAACTGTTTTTT; CDR3aa: CASSVPGDLPEKLFF
j_gene: TRBJ2-1; abundance: .; d_gene: TRBD2; v_gene: TRBV29-1; CDR3nt: TGCAGCGTTGGGAGCGGGAGGATCGATGAGCAGTTCTTC; CDR3aa: CSVGSGRIDEQFF
j_gene: TRBJ1-2; abundance: many; d_gene: TRBD1; v_gene: TRBV2; CDR3nt: TGTGCCAGCAGGATGGAGGGACAGGGCTACACCTTC; CDR3aa: CASRMEGQGYTF
j_gene: TRBJ2-1; abundance: few; d_gene: .; v_gene: TRBV27; CDR3nt: TGTGCCAGCAGTACATACGACCGCTCCGAGCAGTTCTTC; CDR3aa: CASSTYDRSEQFF
j_gene: TRBJ1-1; abundance: once; d_gene: .; v_gene: TRBV11-2; CDR3nt: TGTGCCAGCAGCTTCGCAGGGGTGAACACTGAAGCTTTCTTT; CDR3aa: CASSFAGVNTEAFF
j_gene: TRBJ1-1; abundance: .; d_gene: TRBD1; v_gene: TRBV7-9; CDR3nt: TGTGCCAGCTTGCCACAGGGGGGTCCCTCTGAAGCTTTCTTT; CDR3aa: CASLPQGGPSEAFF
j_gene: TRBJ1-1; abundance: few; d_gene: TRBD1; v_gene: TRBV20-1; CDR3nt: TGCAGTGCTAGAGCCCCGACAGGGGACACTGAAGCTTTCTTT; CDR3aa: CSARAPTGDTEAFF
j_gene: TRBJ1-1; abundance: many; d_gene: .; v_gene: TRBV10-2; CDR3nt: TGCGCCAGCAGTGAGTCCGCCACAAAGGACACTGAAGCTTTCTTT; CDR3aa: CASSESATKDTEAFF
j_gene: TRBJ2-2; abundance: few; d_gene: .; v_gene: TRBV6-4; CDR3nt: TGTGCCAGCAGTGACTCGGAAACAAACACCGGGGAGCTGTTTTTT; CDR3aa: CASSDSETNTGELFF
j_gene: TRBJ2-3; abundance: many; d_gene: TRBD2; v_gene: TRBV10-3; CDR3nt: TGTGCCTCCGGGGGGACAGATACGCAGTATTTT; CDR3aa: CASGGTDTQYF
j_gene: TRBJ1-5; abundance: .; d_gene: TRBD1; v_gene: TRBV6-1; CDR3nt: TGTGCCAGCAGTCCCCGACAGGGAGAGAGACCCTACAATCAGCCCCAGCATTTT; CDR3aa: CASSPRQGERPYNQPQHF
j_gene: TRBJ2-7; abundance: .; d_gene: .; v_gene: TRBV6-2/TRBV6-3; CDR3nt: TGTGCCAGCGGACAGCATACGGACTACGAGCAGTACTTC; CDR3aa: CASGQHTDYEQYF
j_gene: TRBJ2-2; abundance: many; d_gene: .; v_gene: TRBV5-1; CDR3nt: TGCGCCAGCAGCCCTTGGCAGGGCGACGGGGAGCTGTTTTTT; CDR3aa: CASSPWQGDGELFF
j_gene: TRBJ2-5; abundance: many; d_gene: .; v_gene: TRBV7-2; CDR3nt: TGTGCCAGCAGCTCCTTGGGGCGGGCTGAAGAGACCCAGTACTTC; CDR3aa: CASSSLGRAEETQYF
j_gene: TRBJ1-5; abundance: .; d_gene: TRBD1; v_gene: TRBV20-1; CDR3nt: TGCAGTGCTAGGGACAGGGGGAGCAATCAGCCCCAGCATTTT; CDR3aa: CSARDRGSNQPQHF
j_gene: TRBJ1-2; abundance: .; d_gene: TRBD1; v_gene: TRBV7-9; CDR3nt: TGTGCCAGCAGCTATGCAGGGGGCGAAGGCTACACCTTC; CDR3aa: CASSYAGGEGYTF
j_gene: TRBJ2-5; abundance: few; d_gene: .; v_gene: TRBV20-1; CDR3nt: TGCAGTGCTAGAGTTGAGGGAGTGTATCAAGAGACCCAGTACTTC; CDR3aa: CSARVEGVYQETQYF
j_gene: TRBJ1-4; abundance: .; d_gene: .; v_gene: TRBV3-1; CDR3nt: TGTGCCGGCAGCCTAAATCCGGGTGGCGAAAAACTGTTTTTT; CDR3aa: CAGSLNPGGEKLFF
j_gene: TRBJ2-2; abundance: few; d_gene: .; v_gene: TRBV9; CDR3nt: TGTGCCAGCAGCGGACGACTATTGCGGGGAGCCGGGGAGCTGTTTTTT; CDR3aa: CASSGRLLRGAGELFF
j_gene: TRBJ2-7; abundance: .; d_gene: .; v_gene: TRBV7-2; CDR3nt: TGTGCCAGCAGCCGGCCGACGATTGAGGGGTACGAGCAGTACTTC; CDR3aa: CASSRPTIEGYEQYF
j_gene: TRBJ1-5; abundance: many; d_gene: .; v_gene: TRBV12-3/TRBV12-4; CDR3nt: TGTGCCAGCAGTCCCAAACGGGGGCCCCAGCATTTT; CDR3aa: CASSPKRGPQHF
j_gene: TRBJ2-7; abundance: many; d_gene: TRBD1; v_gene: TRBV2; CDR3nt: TGTGCCAGCAGTATGTCGACAGGGACGTCCTACGAGCAGTACTTC; CDR3aa: CASSMSTGTSYEQYF
j_gene: TRBJ2-7; abundance: .; d_gene: .; v_gene: TRBV19; CDR3nt: TGTGCCAGTAGTGTATCGGACAGCTCTCTCGAGCAGTACTTC; CDR3aa: CASSVSDSSLEQYF